The sequence of this TCR beta chain was determined in a study of blood T cell repertoires in COVID-19. For the study at large: COVID-19 samples, acute and convalescent, were from the United States, Italy and Spain.

V lost 2 bases, J lost 6 bases, and 8 bases lay in between. The CDR3 loop spans 13 amino acids. Germline-derived CDR1 and CDR2 are MNHEY and SVGEGT. Original data processing: The authors estimated nucleated cell counts from reference gene primer amplification. Assay: immunoSEQ multiplex PCR; the TCRdb copy retains only in-frame clones and omits some. D and trimming come from the DNA, and the V and J calls and clone size come from that table. The repertoire holds roughly 60,000 clones, with 72% as singletons. The sample holds a few counts of this clone. The sequenced material came from peripheral blood. This clonotype was sampled from a woman in her 70s with COVID-19, enrolled during active disease. The chain recombines TRBV6-2 or TRBV6-3 with TRBJ1-5, with D unclear. The CDR3 spells CASSYVRGQPQHF. The DNA for the CDR3 is TGTGCCAGCAGTTACGTTCGGGGTCAGCCCCAGCATTTT.